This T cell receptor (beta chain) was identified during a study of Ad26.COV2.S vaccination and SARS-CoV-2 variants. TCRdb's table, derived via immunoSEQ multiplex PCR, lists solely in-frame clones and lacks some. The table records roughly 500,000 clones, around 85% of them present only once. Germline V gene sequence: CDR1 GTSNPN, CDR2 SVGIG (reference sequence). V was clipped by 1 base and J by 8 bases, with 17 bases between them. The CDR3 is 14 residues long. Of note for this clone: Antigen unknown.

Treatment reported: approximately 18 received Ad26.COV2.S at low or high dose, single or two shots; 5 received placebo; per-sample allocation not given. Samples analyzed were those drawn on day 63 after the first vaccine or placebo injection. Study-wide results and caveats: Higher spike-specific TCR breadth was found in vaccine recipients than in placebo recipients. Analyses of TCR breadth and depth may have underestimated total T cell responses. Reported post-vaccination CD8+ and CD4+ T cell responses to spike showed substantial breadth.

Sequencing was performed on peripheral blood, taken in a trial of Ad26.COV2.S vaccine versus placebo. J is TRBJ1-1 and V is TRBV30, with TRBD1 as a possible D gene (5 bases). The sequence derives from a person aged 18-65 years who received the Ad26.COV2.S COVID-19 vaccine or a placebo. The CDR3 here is CAWSGGLGKSEAFF. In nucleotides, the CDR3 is TGTGCCTGGAGTGGGGGACTCGGGAAGTCGGAAGCTTTCTTT. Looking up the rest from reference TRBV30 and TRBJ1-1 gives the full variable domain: SQTIHQWPATLVQPVGSPLSLECTVEGTSNPNLYWYRQAAGRGLQLLFYSVGIGQISSEVPQNLSASRPQDRQFILSSKKLLLSDSGFYLCAWSGGLGKSEAFFGQGTRLTVV.